The rows below give T cell receptor beta chains drawn from one sample of a study of regulatory T cells in long-lasting Graves disease. TCRdb called the multiplex PCR reads again in MiXCR, with one record for every CDR3 protein. The sample lists over 450,000 distinct CDR3 sequences, approximately 12% occurring once. These data also featured in a second study, about T cells in Graves' hyperthyroidism and ophthalmopathy.

Here the sequenced sample was peripheral blood mononuclear cells (PBMCs), taken at new diagnosis, from a patient treated with antithyroid drugs. These receptors all stem from a young woman with Graves disease. Both conserved end residues are part of each CDR3. The D gene is left open where the match is weak. The size entry is marked missing in some rows and otherwise reads once, few, many or a size class.

>many|NA|TRBV2|TRBJ1-4
CASSERFRRRREKLFF
TGTGCCAGCAGTGAAAGATTTCGGAGGCGAAGGGAAAAACTGTTTTTT
>NA|NA|TRBV7-2|TRBJ2-7
CASSLLNYEQYF
TGTGCCAGCAGCTTACTCAACTACGAGCAGTACTTC
>many|TRBD1|TRBV4-3|TRBJ1-3
CASSPGGFYSGNTIYF
TGCGCCAGCAGCCCAGGGGGCTTTTACTCTGGAAACACCATATATTTT
>many|TRBD1|TRBV12-3/TRBV12-4|TRBJ2-3
CASSSRTGSITDTQYF
TGTGCCAGCAGTTCGAGGACAGGGAGTATCACAGATACGCAGTATTTT
>NA|TRBD2|TRBV6-1|TRBJ2-1
CASSPLAGVTPDEQFF
TGTGCCAGCAGTCCGCTAGCGGGAGTAACCCCCGATGAGCAGTTCTTC
>NA|TRBD1|TRBV7-2|TRBJ1-4
CASSLDGTGGKLFF
TGTGCCAGCAGCTTAGACGGGACAGGGGGAAAACTGTTTTTT
>many|TRBD1|TRBV6-9|TRBJ2-4
CASSFFGTGENIQYF
TGTGCCAGCAGTTTCTTCGGGACAGGGGAAAACATTCAGTACTTC
>many|NA|TRBV6-1|TRBJ1-1
CASSLARGRVEGEAFF
TGTGCCAGCAGTCTAGCACGGGGCAGGGTGGAGGGTGAAGCTTTCTTT
>many|NA|TRBV20-1|TRBJ2-1
CSATRRNRENEQFF
TGCAGTGCTACCCGTAGGAACAGGGAGAATGAGCAGTTCTTC
>NA|NA|TRBV20-1|TRBJ2-7
CSASPHAGYEQYF
TGCAGTGCCTCCCCTCATGCGGGCTACGAGCAGTACTTC
>many|NA|TRBV6-1|TRBJ2-7
CASNPPGGINEQYF
TGTGCCAGCAACCCCCCGGGGGGCATCAACGAGCAGTACTTC
>many|TRBD1|TRBV10-2|TRBJ1-1
CASTGDSMNTEAFF
TGCGCCAGCACTGGGGACAGCATGAACACTGAAGCTTTCTTT
>many|TRBD2|TRBV30|TRBJ2-5
CAWSGASGRSETQYF
TGTGCCTGGAGTGGAGCTAGCGGGAGAAGTGAGACCCAGTACTTC